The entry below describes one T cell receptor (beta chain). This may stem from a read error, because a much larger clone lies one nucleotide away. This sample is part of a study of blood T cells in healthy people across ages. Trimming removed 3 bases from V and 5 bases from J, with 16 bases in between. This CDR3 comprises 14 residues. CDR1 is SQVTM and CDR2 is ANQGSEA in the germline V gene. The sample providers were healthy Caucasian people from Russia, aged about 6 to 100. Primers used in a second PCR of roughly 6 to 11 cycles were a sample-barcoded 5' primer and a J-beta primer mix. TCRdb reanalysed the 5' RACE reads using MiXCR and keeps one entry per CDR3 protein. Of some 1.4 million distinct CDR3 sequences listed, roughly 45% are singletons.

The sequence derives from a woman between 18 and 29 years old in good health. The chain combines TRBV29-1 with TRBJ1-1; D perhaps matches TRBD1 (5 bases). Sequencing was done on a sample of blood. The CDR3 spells CSVEARTLGTEAFF. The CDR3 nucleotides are TGCAGCGTTGAGGCCAGGACACTCGGGACTGAAGCTTTCTTT.